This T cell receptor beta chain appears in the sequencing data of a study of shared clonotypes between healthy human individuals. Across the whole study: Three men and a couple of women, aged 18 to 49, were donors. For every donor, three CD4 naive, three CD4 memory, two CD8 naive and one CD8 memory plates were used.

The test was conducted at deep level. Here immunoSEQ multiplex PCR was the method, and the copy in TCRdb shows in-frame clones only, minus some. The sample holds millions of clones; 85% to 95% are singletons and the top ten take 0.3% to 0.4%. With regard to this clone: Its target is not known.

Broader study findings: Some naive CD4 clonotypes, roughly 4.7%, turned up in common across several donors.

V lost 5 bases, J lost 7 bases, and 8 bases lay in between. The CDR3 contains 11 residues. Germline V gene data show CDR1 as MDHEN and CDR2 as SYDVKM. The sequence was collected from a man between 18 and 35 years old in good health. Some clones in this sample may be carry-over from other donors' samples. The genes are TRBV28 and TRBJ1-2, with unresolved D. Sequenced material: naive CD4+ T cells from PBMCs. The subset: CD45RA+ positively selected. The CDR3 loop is CASSPKRGYTF. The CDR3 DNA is TGTGCCAGCAGTCCTAAACGTGGCTACACCTTC.